One T cell receptor (beta chain) is described in this entry. The antigen is unknown. Produced via immunoSEQ multiplex PCR; TCRdb's table is partial and in-frame only. The sample holds 37,000 or so clones, approximately 87% seen once. Trimming removed 0 bases from V and 0 bases from J, with 16 bases in between. CDR1 and CDR2 (germline): SGHVS, FNYEAQ. The CDR3 spans 18 residues. This sample was taken from a study of lymphopenia after photon versus proton radiotherapy. Study-wide results and caveats: Relative stability marked proton patients; photon patients lost diversity and naive cells. In patients who died, overall survival fell as post-nadir TCR diversity dropped more. Only patients who died were analyzed for survival; proton advantage is unproven. After the lymphocyte nadir, photon-treated repertoires showed oligoclonal expansion, especially of CD8+ Temra cells.

This chain connects TRBV7-6 to TRBJ2-3; the D gene is possibly TRBD1 (5 bases). This TCR came from a man aged 45-60 years with gastric cancer. The sequencing here drew on peripheral blood, taken from a patient treated with photon-based radiotherapy. The CDR3 loop reads CASSLAPTELSSTDTQYF. The CDR3 DNA reads TGTGCCAGCAGCTTAGCGCCGACAGAATTATCTAGCACAGATACGCAGTATTTT. The whole variable domain, remainder taken from reference TRBV7-6 and TRBJ2-3, is GAGVSQSPRYKVTKRGQDVALRCDPISGHVSLYWYRQALGQGPEFLTYFNYEAQQDKSGLPNDRFSAERPEGSISTLTIQRTEQRDSAMYRCASSLAPTELSSTDTQYFGPGTRLTVL.